Detailed here is one T cell receptor beta chain. The junction departs from germline at one end; a sequencing error may be responsible. These data are taken from a study of tumor and adjacent non-tumor tissue in lung cancer. RNA was extracted from bulk tissue without any cell sorting. Three rounds of nested PCR, following a modified ARM-PCR protocol, produced the TCRbeta library. TCRdb reanalysed the multiplex PCR reads using MiXCR and keeps one entry per CDR3 protein. The sample shows 90,000 or so distinct CDR3 sequences, about 66% of them seen only once. This CDR3 is built from 14 residues. Germline V gene data show CDR1 as SGHAT and CDR2 as FQNNGV.

The sequencing input was lung tumor tissue. The V gene is TRBV11-2, the J gene TRBJ2-2, with D perhaps TRBD1 or TRBD2 (5 bases each). The sequence was collected from a man aged 65 to 85 with non-small cell lung cancer. CDR3 amino acids: CARSPLGATGEQLF. CDR3 nucleotides: TGTGCCAGGAGCCCCTTAGGGGCCACCGGGGAGCAGTTATTT.